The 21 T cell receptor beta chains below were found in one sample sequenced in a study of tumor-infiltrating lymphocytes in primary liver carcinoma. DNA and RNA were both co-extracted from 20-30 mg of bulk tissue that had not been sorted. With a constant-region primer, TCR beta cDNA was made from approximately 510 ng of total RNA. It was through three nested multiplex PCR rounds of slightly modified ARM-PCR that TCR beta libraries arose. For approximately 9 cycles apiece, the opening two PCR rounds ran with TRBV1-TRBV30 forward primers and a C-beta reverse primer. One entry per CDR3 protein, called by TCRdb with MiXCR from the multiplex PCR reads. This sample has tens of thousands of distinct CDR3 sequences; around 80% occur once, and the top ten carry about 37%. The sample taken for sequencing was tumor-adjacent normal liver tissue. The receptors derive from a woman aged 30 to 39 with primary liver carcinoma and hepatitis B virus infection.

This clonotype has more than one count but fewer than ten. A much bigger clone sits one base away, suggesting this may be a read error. The CDR3 sequence is CASSLSGQGNNGQFF. DNA for the CDR3: TGTGCCAGCAGTTTATCGGGACAGGGTAACAATGGGCAGTTCTTC. The chain uses TRBV28 and TRBJ2-1, with TRBD1 identical over 9 bases. CDR1 MDHEN and CDR2 SYDVKM come from the germline V gene. This CDR3 comprises 15 residues.

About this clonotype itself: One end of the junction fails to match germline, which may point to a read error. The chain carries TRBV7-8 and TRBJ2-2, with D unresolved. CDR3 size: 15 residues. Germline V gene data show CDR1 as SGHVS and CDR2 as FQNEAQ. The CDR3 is CTSSLVELGSGELFF. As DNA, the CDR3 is TGTACCAGCAGCTTGGTCGAGCTTGGCTCCGGGGAGCTGTTTTTT.

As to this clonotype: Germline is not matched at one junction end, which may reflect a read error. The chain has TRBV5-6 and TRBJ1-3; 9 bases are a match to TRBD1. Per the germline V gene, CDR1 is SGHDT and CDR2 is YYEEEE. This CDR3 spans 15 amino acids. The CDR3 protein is CASSAGTGSGNTMYF. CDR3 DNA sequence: TGTGCCAGTAGCGCCGGGACAGGGTCTGGAAACACCATGTATTTT.

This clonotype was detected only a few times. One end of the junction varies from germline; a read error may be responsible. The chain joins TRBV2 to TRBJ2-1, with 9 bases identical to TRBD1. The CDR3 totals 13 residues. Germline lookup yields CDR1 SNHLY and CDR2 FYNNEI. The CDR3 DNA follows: TGTGTCAGCACCCGGGACAGGGACAATGAGCAGTTCTTC. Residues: CVSTRDRDNEQFF.

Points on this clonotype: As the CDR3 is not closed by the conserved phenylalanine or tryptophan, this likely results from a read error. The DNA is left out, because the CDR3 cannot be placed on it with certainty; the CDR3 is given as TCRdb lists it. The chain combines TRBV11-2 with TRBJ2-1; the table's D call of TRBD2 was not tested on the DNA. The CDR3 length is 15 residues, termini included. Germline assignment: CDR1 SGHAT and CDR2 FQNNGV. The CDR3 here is CASNLASGAYNEQSL.

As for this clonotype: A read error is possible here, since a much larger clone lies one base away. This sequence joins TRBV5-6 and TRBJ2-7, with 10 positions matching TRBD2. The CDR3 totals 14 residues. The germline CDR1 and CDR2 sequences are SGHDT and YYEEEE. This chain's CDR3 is CASSLSLAGDGQHF. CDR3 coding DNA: TGTGCCAGCAGCTTGAGTCTAGCGGGAGACGGACAGCACTTC.

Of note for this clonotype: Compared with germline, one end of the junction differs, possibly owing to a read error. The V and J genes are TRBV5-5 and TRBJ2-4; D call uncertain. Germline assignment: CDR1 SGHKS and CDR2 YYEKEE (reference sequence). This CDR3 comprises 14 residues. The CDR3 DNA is TGTGCCAGCAGCCTGATCGTAGCCAAAGACATTCAGTACTTC. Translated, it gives CASSLIVAKDIQYF. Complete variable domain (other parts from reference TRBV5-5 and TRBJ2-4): DAGVTQSPTHLIKTRGQQVTLRCSPISGHKSVSWYQQVLGQGPQFIFQYYEKEERGRGNFPDRFSARQFPNYSSELNVNALLLGDSALYLCASSLIVAKDIQYFGAGTRLSVL.

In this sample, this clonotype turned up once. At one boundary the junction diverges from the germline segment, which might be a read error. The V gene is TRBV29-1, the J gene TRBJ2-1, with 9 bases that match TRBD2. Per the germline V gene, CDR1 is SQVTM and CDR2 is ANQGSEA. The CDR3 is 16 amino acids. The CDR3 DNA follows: TGCAGCGTGGAGGGGCTAGCGGGGAGCTTCTACAATGAGCAGTCCTTC. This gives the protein CSVEGLAGSFYNEQSF.

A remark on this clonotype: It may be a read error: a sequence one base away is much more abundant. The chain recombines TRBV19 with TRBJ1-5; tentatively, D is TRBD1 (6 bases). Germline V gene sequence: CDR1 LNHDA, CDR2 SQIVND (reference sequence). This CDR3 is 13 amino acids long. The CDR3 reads CARSTGNDQPQHF. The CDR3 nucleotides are TGTGCCAGGAGTACAGGGAATGATCAGCCCCAGCATTTT.

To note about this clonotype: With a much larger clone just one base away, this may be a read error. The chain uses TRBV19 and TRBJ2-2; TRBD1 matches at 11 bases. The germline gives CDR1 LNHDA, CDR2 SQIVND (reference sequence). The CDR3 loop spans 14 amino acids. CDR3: CASMGQGEIGEPFF. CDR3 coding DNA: TGTGCCAGTATGGGACAGGGGGAGATCGGGGAGCCGTTTTTT.

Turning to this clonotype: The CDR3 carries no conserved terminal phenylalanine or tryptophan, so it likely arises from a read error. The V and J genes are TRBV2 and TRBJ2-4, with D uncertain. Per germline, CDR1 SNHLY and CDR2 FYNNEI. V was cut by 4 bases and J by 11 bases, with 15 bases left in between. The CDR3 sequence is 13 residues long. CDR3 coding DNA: TGTGCCAGCAGTGTTTCCGGGCTGAACGTTCAGTACCTC. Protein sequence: CASSVSGLNVQYL.

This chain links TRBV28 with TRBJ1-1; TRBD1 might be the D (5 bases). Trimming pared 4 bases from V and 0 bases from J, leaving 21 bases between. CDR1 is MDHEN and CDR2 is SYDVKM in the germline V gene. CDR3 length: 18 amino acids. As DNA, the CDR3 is TGTGCCAGCAGTTCCCCCGGGACCTCAAACCGTATGAACACTGAAGCTTTCTTT. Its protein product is CASSSPGTSNRMNTEAFF.

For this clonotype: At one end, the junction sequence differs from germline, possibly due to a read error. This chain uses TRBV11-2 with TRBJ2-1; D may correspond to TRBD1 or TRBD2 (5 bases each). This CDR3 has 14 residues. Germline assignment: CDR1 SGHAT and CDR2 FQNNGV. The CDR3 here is CDSSQRGAYNDQFF. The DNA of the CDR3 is TGTGACAGCAGCCAACGAGGGGCCTACAATGATCAGTTCTTC.

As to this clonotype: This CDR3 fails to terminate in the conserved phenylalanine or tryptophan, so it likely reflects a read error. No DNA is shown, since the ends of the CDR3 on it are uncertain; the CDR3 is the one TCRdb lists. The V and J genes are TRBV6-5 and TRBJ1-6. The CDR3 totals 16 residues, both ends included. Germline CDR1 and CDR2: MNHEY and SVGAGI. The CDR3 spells CASSQQSAIYNSPFHS.

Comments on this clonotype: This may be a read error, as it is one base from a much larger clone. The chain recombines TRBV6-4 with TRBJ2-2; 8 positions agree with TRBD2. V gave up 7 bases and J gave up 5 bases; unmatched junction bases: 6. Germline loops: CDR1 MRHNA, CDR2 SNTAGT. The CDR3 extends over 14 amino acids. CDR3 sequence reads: CASNLQRETGELFF. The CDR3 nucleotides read TGTGCCAGCAACCTACAGCGGGAGACCGGGGAGCTGTTTTTT.

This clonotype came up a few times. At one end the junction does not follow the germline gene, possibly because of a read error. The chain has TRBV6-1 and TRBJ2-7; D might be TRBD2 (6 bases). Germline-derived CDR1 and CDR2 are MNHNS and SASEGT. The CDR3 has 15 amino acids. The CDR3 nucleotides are TGTGGCAGCAGTGGGGGTCTGGGAATAGGAGGGGAGCAGTACTTC. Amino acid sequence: CGSSGGLGIGGEQYF.

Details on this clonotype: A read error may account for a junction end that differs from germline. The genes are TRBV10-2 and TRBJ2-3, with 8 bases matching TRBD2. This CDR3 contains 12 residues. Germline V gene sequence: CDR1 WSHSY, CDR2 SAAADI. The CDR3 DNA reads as TGCGCCAGCCCTCCGGGAGGGGATACGCGGTATTTT. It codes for CASPPGGDTRYF.

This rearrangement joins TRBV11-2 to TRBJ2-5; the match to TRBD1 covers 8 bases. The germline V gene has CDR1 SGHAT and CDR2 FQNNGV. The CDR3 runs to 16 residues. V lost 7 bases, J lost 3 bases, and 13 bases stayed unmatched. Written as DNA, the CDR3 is TGTGCCAGCAACACGAGAGCAGGGGGCGCGAAAGAGACCCAGTACTTC. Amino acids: CASNTRAGGAKETQYF.

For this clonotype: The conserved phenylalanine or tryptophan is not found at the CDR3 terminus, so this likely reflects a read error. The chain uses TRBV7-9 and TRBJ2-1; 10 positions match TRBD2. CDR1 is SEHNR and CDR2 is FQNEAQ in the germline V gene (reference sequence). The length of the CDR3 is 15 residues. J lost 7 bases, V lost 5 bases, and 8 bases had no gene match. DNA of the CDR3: TGTGCCAGCAGCCTTAGGACTAGCGGCGGGAATGAGCAGTTCCTC. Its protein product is CASSLRTSGGNEQFL.

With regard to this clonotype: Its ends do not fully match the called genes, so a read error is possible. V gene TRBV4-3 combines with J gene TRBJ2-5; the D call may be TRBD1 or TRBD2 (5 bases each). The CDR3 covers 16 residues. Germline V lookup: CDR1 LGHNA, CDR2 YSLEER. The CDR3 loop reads CTSSHEWGGRQETQYF. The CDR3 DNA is TGCACCAGCAGCCATGAATGGGGCGGGCGACAAGAGACCCAGTACTTC.

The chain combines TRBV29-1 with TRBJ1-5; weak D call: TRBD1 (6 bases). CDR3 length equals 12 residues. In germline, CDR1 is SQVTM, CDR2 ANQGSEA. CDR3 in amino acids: CSLEQGSQPQHF. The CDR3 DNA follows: TGCAGTCTTGAACAGGGAAGCCAGCCCCAGCATTTT. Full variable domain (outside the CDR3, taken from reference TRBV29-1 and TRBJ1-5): SAVISQKPSRDICQRGTSLTIQCQVDSQVTMMFWYRQQPGQSLTLIATANQGSEATYESGFVIDKFPISRPNLTFSTLTVSNMSPEDSSIYLCSLEQGSQPQHFGDGTRLSIL.